This TCR beta chain was sequenced in a study of identical twins. General observations from the study: Twin-shared out-of-frame alpha sequences were enriched for low generation probability. For cord blood, abundant beta clonotypes had fewer insertions, unlike memory repertoires, which showed none.

TCRdb re-called the 5' RACE reads through MiXCR, storing one row per CDR3 protein. The table includes some 630,000 distinct CDR3 sequences, just over 7% detected once. Germline-derived CDR1 and CDR2 are DFQATT and SNEGSKA (reference sequence). CDR3 length equals 16 residues. After removal of 2 bases from V and 8 bases from J, the junction contained 10 bases not matched to a gene. A remark on this clonotype: Its antigen is unidentified.

This same sample was also taken into another study, of yellow fever vaccine responses in identical twins.

The clonotype was recovered from a woman aged 18-29 years in good health. Material for sequencing was PBMCs. The chain combines TRBV20-1 with TRBJ2-2; 11 positions match TRBD2. The CDR3 DNA sequence: TGCAGTGCTAGAAGACTAGCGGGATCACTTGGTGGGGAGCTGTTTTTT. As protein: CSARRLAGSLGGELFF.